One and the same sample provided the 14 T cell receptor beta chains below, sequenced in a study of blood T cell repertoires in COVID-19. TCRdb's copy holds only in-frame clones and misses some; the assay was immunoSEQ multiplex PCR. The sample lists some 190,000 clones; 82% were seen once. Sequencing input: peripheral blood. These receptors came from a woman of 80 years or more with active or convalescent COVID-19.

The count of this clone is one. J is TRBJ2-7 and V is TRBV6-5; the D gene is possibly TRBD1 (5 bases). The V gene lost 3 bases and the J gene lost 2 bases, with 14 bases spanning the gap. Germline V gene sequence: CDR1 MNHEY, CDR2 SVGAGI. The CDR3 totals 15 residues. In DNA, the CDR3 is TGTGCCAGCAGTTATAGGGGAAACTACCCCTACGAGCAGTACTTC. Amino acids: CASSYRGNYPYEQYF.

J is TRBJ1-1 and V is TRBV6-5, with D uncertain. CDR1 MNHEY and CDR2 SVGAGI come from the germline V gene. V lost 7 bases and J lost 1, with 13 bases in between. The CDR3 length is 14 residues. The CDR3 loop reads CASNPTSGNTEAFF. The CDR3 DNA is TGTGCCAGCAATCCCACCTCGGGGAACACTGAAGCTTTCTTT.

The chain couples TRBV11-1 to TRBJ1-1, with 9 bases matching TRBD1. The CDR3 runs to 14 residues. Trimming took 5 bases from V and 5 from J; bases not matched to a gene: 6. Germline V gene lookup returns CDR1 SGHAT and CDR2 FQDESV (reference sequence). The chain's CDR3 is CASSVQGAETEAFF. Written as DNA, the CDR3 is TGTGCCAGCAGCGTACAGGGGGCTGAAACTGAAGCTTTCTTT.

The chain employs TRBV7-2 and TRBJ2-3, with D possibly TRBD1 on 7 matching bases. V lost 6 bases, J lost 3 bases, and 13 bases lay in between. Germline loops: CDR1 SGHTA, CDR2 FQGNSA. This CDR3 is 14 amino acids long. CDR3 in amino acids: CASRLPGGTDTQYF. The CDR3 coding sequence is TGTGCCAGCAGGCTACCAGGGGGGACAGATACGCAGTATTTT.

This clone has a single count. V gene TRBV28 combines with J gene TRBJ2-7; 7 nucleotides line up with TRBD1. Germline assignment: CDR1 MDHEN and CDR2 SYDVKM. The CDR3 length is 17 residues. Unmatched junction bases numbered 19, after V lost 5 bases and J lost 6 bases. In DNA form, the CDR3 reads TGTGCCAGCAGTCTCAATATTCGACAGGGTGGCTTTGGCGAGCAGTACTTC. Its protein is CASSLNIRQGGFGEQYF.

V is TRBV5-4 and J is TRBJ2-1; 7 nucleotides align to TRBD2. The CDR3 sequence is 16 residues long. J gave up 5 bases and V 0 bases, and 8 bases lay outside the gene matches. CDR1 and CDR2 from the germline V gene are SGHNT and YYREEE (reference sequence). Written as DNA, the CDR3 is TGTGCCAGCAGCTTGGTCGGGGCGGGAGTGGACAATGAGCAGTTCTTC. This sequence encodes CASSLVGAGVDNEQFF.

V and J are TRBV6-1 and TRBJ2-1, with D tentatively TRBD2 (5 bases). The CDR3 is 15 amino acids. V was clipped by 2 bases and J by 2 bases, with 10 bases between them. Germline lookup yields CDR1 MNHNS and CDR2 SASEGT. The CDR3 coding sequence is TGTGCCAGCAGTGAATTTAGCGCCCCCTACAATGAGCAGTTCTTC. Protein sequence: CASSEFSAPYNEQFF.

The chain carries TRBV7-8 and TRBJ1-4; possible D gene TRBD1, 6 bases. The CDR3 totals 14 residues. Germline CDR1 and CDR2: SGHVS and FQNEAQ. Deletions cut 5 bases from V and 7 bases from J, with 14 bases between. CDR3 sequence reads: CASSPRGRGEKLFF. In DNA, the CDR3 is TGTGCCAGCAGCCCCAGGGGAAGGGGTGAAAAACTGTTTTTT.

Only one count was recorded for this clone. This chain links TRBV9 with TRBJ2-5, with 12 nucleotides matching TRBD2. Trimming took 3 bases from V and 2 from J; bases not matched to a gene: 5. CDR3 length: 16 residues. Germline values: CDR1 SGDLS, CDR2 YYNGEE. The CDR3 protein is CASSDTSGRRQETQYF. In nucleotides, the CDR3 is TGTGCCAGCAGCGATACTAGCGGGAGGAGGCAAGAGACCCAGTACTTC.

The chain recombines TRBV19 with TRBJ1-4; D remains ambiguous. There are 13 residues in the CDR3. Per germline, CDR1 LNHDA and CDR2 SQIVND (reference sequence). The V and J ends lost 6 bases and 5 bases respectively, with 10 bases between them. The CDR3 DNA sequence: TGTGCCAGTAGCGATTTAACAAATGAAAAACTGTTTTTT. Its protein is CASSDLTNEKLFF.

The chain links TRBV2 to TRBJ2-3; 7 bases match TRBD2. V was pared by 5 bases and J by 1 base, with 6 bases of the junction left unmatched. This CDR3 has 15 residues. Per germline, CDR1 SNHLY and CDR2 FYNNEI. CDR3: CASSSQRGRTDTQYF. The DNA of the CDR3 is TGTGCCAGCAGTTCTCAGCGGGGCCGCACAGATACGCAGTATTTT.

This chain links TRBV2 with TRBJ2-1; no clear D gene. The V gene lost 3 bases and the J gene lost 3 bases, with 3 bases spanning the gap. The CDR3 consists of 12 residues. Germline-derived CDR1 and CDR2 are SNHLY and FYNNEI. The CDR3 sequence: CASSDSYNEQFF. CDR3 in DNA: TGTGCCAGCAGTGACAGCTACAATGAGCAGTTCTTC.

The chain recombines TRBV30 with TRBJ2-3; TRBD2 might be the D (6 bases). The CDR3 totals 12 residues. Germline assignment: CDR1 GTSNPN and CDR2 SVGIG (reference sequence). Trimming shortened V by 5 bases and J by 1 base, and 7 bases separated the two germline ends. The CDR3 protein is CAWSGGTDTQYF. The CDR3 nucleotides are TGTGCCTGGTCGGGAGGCACAGATACGCAGTATTTT.

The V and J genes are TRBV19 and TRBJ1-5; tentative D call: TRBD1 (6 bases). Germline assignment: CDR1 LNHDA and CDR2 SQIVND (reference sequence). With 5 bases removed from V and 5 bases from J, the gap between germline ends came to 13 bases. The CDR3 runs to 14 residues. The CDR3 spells CASSPDSYYQPQHF. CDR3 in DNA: TGTGCCAGTAGTCCGGACAGTTACTATCAGCCCCAGCATTTT.